This is a list of T cell receptor beta chains from one sample in a study of blood T cell repertoires in COVID-19. TCRdb's copy holds only in-frame clones and misses some; the assay was immunoSEQ multiplex PCR. The data show about 210,000 clones, 88% seen once. The material sequenced was peripheral blood. The receptors were sampled from a man aged 35 to 55 with acute or convalescent COVID-19. CDR3s include the opening cysteine and the closing phenylalanine or tryptophan. Each record gives: D gene, J gene, clone size, V gene, CDR3 DNA, CDR3 protein. D genes are given only for firm matches. Not every row has a clone size; where given, it reads once, few, many or a size class.

d_call: NA; j_call: TRBJ2-7; clone_size: few; v_call: TRBV6-5; cdr3_nt: TGTGCCAGCAGTTACTCGCTTAGCAGGGTCATGTACGAGCAGTACTTC; cdr3_aa: CASSYSLSRVMYEQYF
d_call: NA; j_call: TRBJ1-5; clone_size: once; v_call: TRBV5-1; cdr3_nt: TGCGCCAGCAGCTTGGGGCCGACCAGGCAACAGCCCCAGCATTTT; cdr3_aa: CASSLGPTRQQPQHF
d_call: NA; j_call: TRBJ2-3; clone_size: many; v_call: TRBV3-1/TRBV3-2; cdr3_nt: TGTGCCAGCAGCCGCGAATCACCCTATACGCAGTATTTT; cdr3_aa: CASSRESPYTQYF
d_call: NA; j_call: TRBJ2-2; clone_size: NA; v_call: TRBV7-3; cdr3_nt: TGTGCCAGCAGCTTTTCAGGGATCGGGAACACCGGGGAGCTGTTTTTT; cdr3_aa: CASSFSGIGNTGELFF
d_call: TRBD2; j_call: TRBJ2-7; clone_size: NA; v_call: TRBV2; cdr3_nt: TGTGCCAGCAGTGGGCGACTAGCGGGAGGATACGAGCAGTACTTC; cdr3_aa: CASSGRLAGGYEQYF
d_call: NA; j_call: TRBJ2-1; clone_size: NA; v_call: TRBV11-3; cdr3_nt: TGTGCCAGCAGCTGGGCCCACAACAATGAGCAGTTCTTC; cdr3_aa: CASSWAHNNEQFF
d_call: NA; j_call: TRBJ1-6; clone_size: once; v_call: TRBV13; cdr3_nt: TGTGCCAGCAGCTTAGGCCTTGTGAATTCACCCCTCCACTTT; cdr3_aa: CASSLGLVNSPLHF
d_call: NA; j_call: TRBJ1-4; clone_size: once; v_call: TRBV5-1; cdr3_nt: TGCGCCAGCAGCTTGGACAGTATGAATGAAAAACTGTTTTTT; cdr3_aa: CASSLDSMNEKLFF
d_call: NA; j_call: TRBJ2-2; clone_size: NA; v_call: TRBV6-5; cdr3_nt: TGTGCCAGCAGTCGGGTGGGCGGGGTTTCCGGGGAGCTGTTTTTT; cdr3_aa: CASSRVGGVSGELFF
d_call: TRBD1; j_call: TRBJ1-2; clone_size: NA; v_call: TRBV5-1; cdr3_nt: TGCGCCAGCAGCTACGGGACAGGGGCCCTTAACTATGGCTACACCTTC; cdr3_aa: CASSYGTGALNYGYTF
d_call: NA; j_call: TRBJ1-3; clone_size: NA; v_call: TRBV6-5; cdr3_nt: TGTGCCATCCAGCGACGGCCCATTCGGAACACCATATATTTT; cdr3_aa: CAIQRRPIRNTIYF
d_call: NA; j_call: TRBJ1-3; clone_size: once; v_call: TRBV19; cdr3_nt: TGTGCCACCTGTAAGGTGGCAGGGCCTCTCTCTGGAAACACCATATATTTT; cdr3_aa: CATCKVAGPLSGNTIYF
d_call: TRBD1; j_call: TRBJ1-1; clone_size: NA; v_call: TRBV5-1; cdr3_nt: TGCGCCAGCAGCACCTTGACAGGGAGGCGCACTGAAGCTTTCTTT; cdr3_aa: CASSTLTGRRTEAFF
d_call: NA; j_call: TRBJ2-7; clone_size: NA; v_call: TRBV6-5; cdr3_nt: TGTGCCAGCAGTTACATACACCTGGTTGAAGAGCAGTACTTC; cdr3_aa: CASSYIHLVEEQYF
d_call: NA; j_call: TRBJ1-2; clone_size: NA; v_call: TRBV27; cdr3_nt: TGTGCCAGCAGTTTACAGGGGCGGAGAGACTATGGCTACACCTTC; cdr3_aa: CASSLQGRRDYGYTF
d_call: NA; j_call: TRBJ2-6; clone_size: NA; v_call: TRBV5-1; cdr3_nt: TGCGCCAGCAGCTTCACGCGACAGGCCGGGGCCAACGTCCTGACTTTC; cdr3_aa: CASSFTRQAGANVLTF
d_call: NA; j_call: TRBJ2-7; clone_size: NA; v_call: TRBV27; cdr3_nt: TGTGCCAGCAGTCTGACAGGGGAGGGATACGAGCAGTACTTC; cdr3_aa: CASSLTGEGYEQYF
d_call: NA; j_call: TRBJ2-7; clone_size: NA; v_call: TRBV10-3; cdr3_nt: TGTGCCATAGCAGGGGGGTTGTCCTACGAGCAGTACTTC; cdr3_aa: CAIAGGLSYEQYF
d_call: NA; j_call: TRBJ2-2; clone_size: once; v_call: TRBV7-2; cdr3_nt: TGTGCCAGCAGCCCGGGGGTACGCGGTGCCGGGGAGCTGTTTTTT; cdr3_aa: CASSPGVRGAGELFF
d_call: NA; j_call: TRBJ1-1; clone_size: NA; v_call: TRBV6-5; cdr3_nt: TGTGCCAGCAGGTCACAGGCAGGGTTCGAAGCTTTCTTT; cdr3_aa: CASRSQAGFEAFF
d_call: NA; j_call: TRBJ1-1; clone_size: NA; v_call: TRBV18; cdr3_nt: TGTGCCAGCTCACCTGACTACAGGGTCACTGAAGCTTTCTTT; cdr3_aa: CASSPDYRVTEAFF
d_call: NA; j_call: TRBJ1-2; clone_size: NA; v_call: TRBV2; cdr3_nt: TGTGCCAGCAGTAGAGTCCGCTCGTCAAACGGGGGCTACACCTTC; cdr3_aa: CASSRVRSSNGGYTF
d_call: NA; j_call: TRBJ1-2; clone_size: NA; v_call: TRBV2; cdr3_nt: TGTGCCAGCCAAAGGGGGATTGGCTACACCTTC; cdr3_aa: CASQRGIGYTF
d_call: TRBD2; j_call: TRBJ2-1; clone_size: NA; v_call: TRBV4-3; cdr3_nt: TGCGCCAGCAGCCAAGATGAACCAGCGGGAGGTCCCTACAATGAGCAGTTCTTC; cdr3_aa: CASSQDEPAGGPYNEQFF
d_call: TRBD2; j_call: TRBJ2-6; clone_size: NA; v_call: TRBV4-1; cdr3_nt: TGCGCCAGCAGCCAAGATAGGGGCGGGAGATACTCTGGGGCCAACGTCCTGACTTTC; cdr3_aa: CASSQDRGGRYSGANVLTF
d_call: TRBD1; j_call: TRBJ1-1; clone_size: NA; v_call: TRBV9; cdr3_nt: TGTGCCAGCAGTACAGGGGGCCACACTGAAGCTTTCTTT; cdr3_aa: CASSTGGHTEAFF
d_call: TRBD1; j_call: TRBJ1-6; clone_size: NA; v_call: TRBV28; cdr3_nt: TGTGCCAGCAACTCAGGGGGACACCTTAATTCACCCCTCCACTTT; cdr3_aa: CASNSGGHLNSPLHF
d_call: TRBD2; j_call: TRBJ2-3; clone_size: once; v_call: TRBV28; cdr3_nt: TGTGCCAGCAGTTTAGGGCGGGAGCGTACGCAGTATTTT; cdr3_aa: CASSLGRERTQYF
d_call: TRBD1; j_call: TRBJ1-4; clone_size: NA; v_call: TRBV30; cdr3_nt: TGTGCCGGTACCCGGGACAGCCTTAATGAAAAACTGTTTTTT; cdr3_aa: CAGTRDSLNEKLFF
d_call: TRBD2; j_call: TRBJ2-7; clone_size: NA; v_call: TRBV6-5; cdr3_nt: TGTGCCGCAAAGCGTAGCGGGAGCTCCTACGAGCAGTACTTC; cdr3_aa: CAAKRSGSSYEQYF
d_call: NA; j_call: TRBJ1-2; clone_size: NA; v_call: TRBV28; cdr3_nt: TGTGCCAGCAGCCTCAATATACAGGGAAATACTGACTATGGCTACACCTTC; cdr3_aa: CASSLNIQGNTDYGYTF
d_call: TRBD2; j_call: TRBJ2-3; clone_size: NA; v_call: TRBV5-1; cdr3_nt: TGCGCCAGCAGCTTAAATCCGCCCGGGAGGGACGGGAATACGCAGTATTTT; cdr3_aa: CASSLNPPGRDGNTQYF
d_call: TRBD1; j_call: TRBJ1-4; clone_size: once; v_call: TRBV2; cdr3_nt: TGTGCCAGCAGCAATCAGGGACAGGAAAATGAAAAACTGTTTTTT; cdr3_aa: CASSNQGQENEKLFF
d_call: NA; j_call: TRBJ2-4; clone_size: NA; v_call: TRBV12-3/TRBV12-4; cdr3_nt: TGTGCCAGCAGTTCCGGGACTGGAAACATTCAGTACTTC; cdr3_aa: CASSSGTGNIQYF
d_call: TRBD1; j_call: TRBJ2-2; clone_size: NA; v_call: TRBV5-1; cdr3_nt: TGCGCCAGCAGCTTGTGGGACAGGGGGACGAACACCGGGGAGCTGTTTTTT; cdr3_aa: CASSLWDRGTNTGELFF
d_call: TRBD1; j_call: TRBJ1-6; clone_size: NA; v_call: TRBV19; cdr3_nt: TGTGCCAGTAGGATCGCCCGAGCGGGGACAGGGTTGTTAGGTTCCTATAATTCACCCCTCCACTTT; cdr3_aa: CASRIARAGTGLLGSYNSPLHF
d_call: NA; j_call: TRBJ2-1; clone_size: NA; v_call: TRBV11-3; cdr3_nt: TGTGCCAGCAGCTTGGCAGCGGGTTTGCAGTTCTTC; cdr3_aa: CASSLAAGLQFF
d_call: TRBD2; j_call: TRBJ2-2; clone_size: NA; v_call: TRBV5-4; cdr3_nt: TGTGCCAGCAGCGCCCTAGCGGGGGATGTCACCGGGGAGCTGTTTTTT; cdr3_aa: CASSALAGDVTGELFF
d_call: TRBD1; j_call: TRBJ2-7; clone_size: NA; v_call: TRBV4-2; cdr3_nt: TGTGCCAGCAGCCAAGAGACAGGGTACGAGCAGTACTTC; cdr3_aa: CASSQETGYEQYF
d_call: TRBD2; j_call: TRBJ2-1; clone_size: NA; v_call: TRBV7-2; cdr3_nt: TGTGCCAGCAGCTCAGGGACTAGCTGGTACAATGAGCAGTTCTTC; cdr3_aa: CASSSGTSWYNEQFF
d_call: NA; j_call: TRBJ1-3; clone_size: NA; v_call: TRBV9; cdr3_nt: TGTGCCAGCAGCGTAGACATGGGGAGCTCTGGAAACACCATATATTTT; cdr3_aa: CASSVDMGSSGNTIYF
d_call: NA; j_call: TRBJ2-3; clone_size: once; v_call: TRBV27; cdr3_nt: TGTGCCAGCAACACTATCATGGGGGGACGCACAGATACGCAGTATTTT; cdr3_aa: CASNTIMGGRTDTQYF
d_call: NA; j_call: TRBJ1-6; clone_size: NA; v_call: TRBV28; cdr3_nt: TGTGCCAGCAGTTGGCAGGGTTCACCCCTCCACTTT; cdr3_aa: CASSWQGSPLHF
d_call: NA; j_call: TRBJ1-2; clone_size: once; v_call: TRBV12-3/TRBV12-4; cdr3_nt: TGTGCCAGCAGCACGGAGATCCCCTATGGCTACACCTTC; cdr3_aa: CASSTEIPYGYTF
d_call: TRBD1; j_call: TRBJ2-3; clone_size: NA; v_call: TRBV19; cdr3_nt: TGTGCCAGCCAGAACAGGGGATCTAGCACAGATACGCAGTATTTT; cdr3_aa: CASQNRGSSTDTQYF